The sequence of this T cell receptor (beta chain) was determined in a study of beta chain features in type 1 diabetes. CD4+ naive, central memory, regulatory and stem cell-like memory cells were sorted via CD45RO/CCR7/CD25/CD127/CD95/CD27. Expressed TCRB transcripts were sequenced, since all the RNA that had been isolated was reverse transcribed. TCRdb's table, derived via immunoSEQ multiplex PCR, lists solely in-frame clones and lacks some. Counted here are roughly 140,000 clones, over 7.5% occurring once; the ten biggest clones make up about 0.6%. Points from the study as a whole: A possible short-template PCR bias applies equally to patients and controls. In comparison with healthy donors, patients had naive, central memory and Treg TCRB repertoires that appeared more similar.

The sample holds a few counts of this clone. The antigen remains undetermined. This CDR3 has 14 residues. Looked up from germline, CDR1 is MNHEY and CDR2 is SVGAGI. The trim removed 4 bases at V and 4 bases at J, leaving 6 bases unmatched. The chain has TRBV6-5 and TRBJ1-2; 7 bases agree with TRBD1. The specimen was central memory CD4+ T cells from blood. The sequence derives from a man aged 18 to 29 in good health. CDR3: CASSWNRGRYGYTF. Here the CDR3 DNA reads TGTGCCAGCAGTTGGAACAGGGGCCGCTATGGCTACACCTTC.